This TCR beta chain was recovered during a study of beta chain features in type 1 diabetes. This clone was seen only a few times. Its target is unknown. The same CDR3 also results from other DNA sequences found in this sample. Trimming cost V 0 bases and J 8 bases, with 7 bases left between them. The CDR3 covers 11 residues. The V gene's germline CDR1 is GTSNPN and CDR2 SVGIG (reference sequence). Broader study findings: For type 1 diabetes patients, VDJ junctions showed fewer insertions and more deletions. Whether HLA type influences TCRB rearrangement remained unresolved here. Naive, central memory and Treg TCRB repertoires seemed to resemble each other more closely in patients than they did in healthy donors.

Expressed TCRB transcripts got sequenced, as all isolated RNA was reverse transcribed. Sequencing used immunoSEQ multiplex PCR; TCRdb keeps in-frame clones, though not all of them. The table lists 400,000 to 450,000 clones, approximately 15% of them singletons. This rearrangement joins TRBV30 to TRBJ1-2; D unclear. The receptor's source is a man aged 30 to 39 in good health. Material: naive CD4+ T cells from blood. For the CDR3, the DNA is TGTGCCTGGAGTGTACTCCGGGGCTACACCTTC. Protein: CAWSVLRGYTF.